This is a list of T cell receptor beta chains from one sample in a study of naive and memory T cell subsets. Each CDR3 protein is one row after TCRdb ran MiXCR on the UMI-ligation and nested PCR reads. The sample shows over 110,000 distinct CDR3 sequences, roughly a fifth of them seen only once. Input material: naive CD8+ T cells from blood. The source is a human donor in good health. Each CDR3 is given with its conserved first and last residue. A D gene is named only where the DNA matches it firmly. Clone size is not always given. Where it is, it says once, few, many or a class for expanded clones.

j_gene,d_gene,abundance,v_gene,CDR3nt,CDR3aa
TRBJ1-1,TRBD1,few,TRBV3-1,TGTGCCAGCAGGGGAGACAGGGGGCCCCACACTGAAGCTTTCTTT,CASRGDRGPHTEAFF
TRBJ1-1,NA,many,TRBV4-1,TGCGCCAGCAGCCACCCGACAGAGACTGAAGCTTTCTTT,CASSHPTETEAFF
TRBJ2-7,TRBD2,NA,TRBV12-3/TRBV12-4,TGTGCCAGCAGATCTACGGGGGGGCTCGACGAGCAGTACTTC,CASRSTGGLDEQYF
TRBJ2-7,NA,NA,TRBV27,TGTGCCAGCAGTGAGGGAGCCTACGAGCAGTACTTC,CASSEGAYEQYF
TRBJ2-1,TRBD2,NA,TRBV27,TGTGCCACCGAACGTTCCAGCGGGAACTACAATGAGCAGTTCTTC,CATERSSGNYNEQFF
TRBJ1-1,NA,NA,TRBV13,TGTGCCAGCAGTCAACTGAACCTGAACACTGAATCTTTCTTT,CASSQLNLNTESFF
TRBJ1-2,NA,NA,TRBV29-1,TGCAGCGTTGTGAGACAGGACTCCTATGGCTACACCTTC,CSVVRQDSYGYTF
TRBJ2-3,NA,NA,TRBV27,TGTGCCAGCAATTACCCCACAAGGGATCCCCCGTACGGCAAGCACGATACGCAGTATTTT,CASNYPTRDPPYGKHDTQYF
TRBJ2-7,NA,NA,TRBV5-1,TGCGCCAGCAGCTTGACGGCGGGAACGGCCTACGAGCAGTACTTC,CASSLTAGTAYEQYF
TRBJ2-3,TRBD2,NA,TRBV10-3,TGTGCCATCAGTGATCATGAGACTAGCGGGATTGGAGATACGCAGTATTTT,CAISDHETSGIGDTQYF
TRBJ1-1,NA,few,TRBV3-1,TGTGCCAGCAGCCCGGACAGCTTCAACACTGAAGCTTTCTTT,CASSPDSFNTEAFF
TRBJ2-2,NA,few,TRBV9,TGTGCCAGCAGCGTAGTGGAGGGGACGAACACCGGGGAGCTGTTTTTT,CASSVVEGTNTGELFF
TRBJ2-3,TRBD1,NA,TRBV7-6,TGTGCCAGCAGCTTAAAGGGGGCCCGACAGGGGGAGGCAGATACGCAGTATTTT,CASSLKGARQGEADTQYF
TRBJ2-2,NA,NA,TRBV19,TGTGCCAGCGACCCAGGGGTTATCGGGGAGCTGTTTTTT,CASDPGVIGELFF
TRBJ2-7,NA,NA,TRBV6-1,TGTGCCAGCAGTGAAGGGGCCCACAAAAGCTCCTACGAGCAGTACTTC,CASSEGAHKSSYEQYF
TRBJ2-7,NA,NA,TRBV25-1,TGTGCCAGCAGTGAATATTTGGCGCGCGAGCAGTACTTC,CASSEYLAREQYF
TRBJ2-7,NA,NA,TRBV12-3/TRBV12-4,TGTGCCAGCAATTACGAAGGACCTGCCTACGAGCAGTACTTC,CASNYEGPAYEQYF
TRBJ2-5,TRBD1,few,TRBV7-9,TGTGCCAGCAGCCCCCGACCGGGACAGGGGTTTCAAGAGACCCAGTACTTC,CASSPRPGQGFQETQYF
TRBJ2-7,NA,NA,TRBV28,TGTGCCAGCAGTCTCCCTGTGAAGGAGCCGAGATGGGAGCAGTACTTC,CASSLPVKEPRWEQYF
TRBJ2-7,NA,few,TRBV13,TGTGCCAGCAGTCTGGGGGCTGCATACGAGCAGTACTTC,CASSLGAAYEQYF
TRBJ2-2,NA,many,TRBV12-5,TGTGCTAGTGGTTTGTTCGAGGGCGCGAACACCGGGGAGCTGTTTTTT,CASGLFEGANTGELFF
TRBJ1-1,NA,many,TRBV5-4,TGTGCCAGCAGCCTCGGGATCCTGGGCACTGAAGCTTTCTTT,CASSLGILGTEAFF
TRBJ2-7,TRBD2,NA,TRBV6-5,TGTGCCAGCAGTAGCAGCGGGAGTGTCAACGAGCAGTACTTC,CASSSSGSVNEQYF
TRBJ1-2,NA,few,TRBV12-3/TRBV12-4,TGTGCCAGCAGTTTTACTATAGAGGGACATGGCTACACCTTC,CASSFTIEGHGYTF
TRBJ1-2,TRBD1,few,TRBV27,TGTGCCAGCAGTTTAGGGACAGCGGGATATGGCTACACCTTC,CASSLGTAGYGYTF
TRBJ2-3,TRBD1,NA,TRBV7-9,TGTGCCAGCAGCCCCGGGACAGGGGGCGCCGCAGATACGCAGTATTTT,CASSPGTGGAADTQYF
TRBJ1-4,NA,few,TRBV3-1,TGTGCCAGCAGCCAAGATCAAGGAAGGCCTAATGAAAAACTGTTTTTT,CASSQDQGRPNEKLFF
TRBJ2-7,NA,NA,TRBV7-9,TGTGCCAGCAGCGGAGCAGGGAGGAAACCTTCCTACGAGCAGTACTTC,CASSGAGRKPSYEQYF
TRBJ2-1,NA,NA,TRBV5-1,TGCGCCAGCAGCTTGGAGGCAGGGTTCTCGTATGAGCAGTTCTTC,CASSLEAGFSYEQFF
TRBJ2-2,TRBD1,NA,TRBV28,TGTGCCAGCTGGGACAGGGTGAACACCGGGGAGCTGTTTTTT,CASWDRVNTGELFF
TRBJ2-5,NA,NA,TRBV10-2,TGCGCCAGCCTCGCCAGCGGAAAAGAGACCCAGTACTTC,CASLASGKETQYF
TRBJ2-7,NA,NA,TRBV6-1,TGTGCCAGCAGTTACGACGAGGGCGAGCAGTACTTC,CASSYDEGEQYF
TRBJ2-7,NA,few,TRBV4-1,TGCGCCAGCAGCCAAGCGGGGGACACTTACGAGCAGTACTTC,CASSQAGDTYEQYF
TRBJ1-2,NA,NA,TRBV12-3/TRBV12-4,TGTGCCAGCAGTTTAGAGTTCCCCCAATGGGGCTACACCTTC,CASSLEFPQWGYTF
TRBJ1-1,NA,once,TRBV7-9,TGTGCCAGCAGCTTACTTTCATCCGAGTGGGACACTGAAGCTTTCTTT,CASSLLSSEWDTEAFF
TRBJ2-5,NA,NA,TRBV2,TGTGCCAGCAGCGGACCGGGCCCCGAAGGCCGAGAGACCCAGTACTTC,CASSGPGPEGRETQYF
TRBJ2-7,NA,few,TRBV20-1,TGCAGCCCGACCAACGGGAGAAACTACGAGCAGTACTTC,CSPTNGRNYEQYF
TRBJ2-7,NA,few,TRBV3-1,TGTGCCAGCAGCCAAGATCTGGAGGGAGAGCAGTACTTC,CASSQDLEGEQYF
TRBJ2-7,NA,once,TRBV6-1,TGTGCCAGCAGTGAATGGTCGACCTTCTACGAGCAGTACTTC,CASSEWSTFYEQYF
TRBJ2-2,NA,few,TRBV20-1,TGCAGTGCTAGAGATCCCGTCACCGGGGAGCTGTTTTTT,CSARDPVTGELFF
TRBJ2-1,NA,NA,TRBV24-1,TGTGCCACCAGTGAACACGGGACACCCAATGAGCAGTTCTTC,CATSEHGTPNEQFF
TRBJ2-3,NA,few,TRBV7-2,TGTGCCAGCAGCTTAGAGCGATACAGCACAGATACGCAGTATTTT,CASSLERYSTDTQYF
TRBJ2-1,NA,NA,TRBV7-2,TGTGCCAGCAGCTTAAAGCGGACCTACAATGAGCAGTTCTTC,CASSLKRTYNEQFF
TRBJ2-7,NA,NA,TRBV28,TGTGCCAGCAGTTTTAGACAGTCAACCTACGAGCAGTACTTC,CASSFRQSTYEQYF
TRBJ2-7,TRBD2,NA,TRBV27,TGTGCCAGCAGTCTACGTAGCGGGAGGCTGAATGAGCAGTACTTC,CASSLRSGRLNEQYF
TRBJ1-6,NA,few,TRBV12-3/TRBV12-4,TGTGCCAGCAGTTTAATCGCCCGGTCACCCCTCCACTTT,CASSLIARSPLHF
TRBJ1-3,NA,many,TRBV3-1,TGTGCCAGCAGCCAAGAGTTAGATGGAAACACCATATATTTT,CASSQELDGNTIYF
TRBJ2-7,TRBD2,NA,TRBV5-1,TGCGCCAGCAGCCCTGTGATGACTAGCGGGGGCTACGAGCAGTACTTC,CASSPVMTSGGYEQYF